The clone carrying this T cell receptor (beta chain) was seen only once. Its antigen remains unknown. This entry comes from a study of blood T cells in healthy people across ages. Study-level results: Samples with more naive T cells showed higher observed beta diversity.

Samples had at least 6.5 million PBMCs isolated from them. A second PCR of 7 to 11 cycles used a sample-barcoded 5' primer and a J-beta primer mix. MiXCR, run by TCRdb on the 5' RACE reads, gives a single entry per CDR3 protein. The table records 800,000 to 900,000 distinct CDR3 sequences, around 62% of them present only once. The receptor was isolated from a man between 25 and 39 years old in good health. Sequencing was carried out using blood.

The CDR3 DNA sequence: TGCAGTGCTAGAGGTCCTGCATTTAGCGGGGGGCAAGAGACCCAGTACTTC. Translating it yields CSARGPAFSGGQETQYF. The chain employs TRBV20-1 and TRBJ2-5; 10 bases agree with TRBD2. Germline CDR1 reads DFQATT; CDR2 reads SNEGSKA (reference sequence). This CDR3 contains 17 residues. V dropped 1 base and J dropped 2; count of bases not matched to a gene: 10.